This record covers a single TCR beta chain. These data belong to a study of blood T cell repertoires in COVID-19. In the study overall: Sample material is recorded as cDNA or gDNA derived from T cells, B-cell-depleted T cells, or PBMCs.

The germline CDR1 and CDR2 sequences are SGHDT and YYEEEE. J gave up 5 bases and V 3 bases, and 12 bases lay outside the gene matches. This CDR3 is 17 amino acids long. TCRdb's copy holds only in-frame clones and misses some; the assay was immunoSEQ multiplex PCR. This table has about 260,000 clones, roughly 83% appearing once. The origin of this receptor is a woman aged 45-65 years who had recovered from COVID-19. What was sequenced was PBMCs or T cells enriched from blood (not recorded which). V and J are TRBV5-6 and TRBJ2-5, with TRBD1 matching over 11 bases. CDR3 loop: CASSSPHGQGAWETQYF. CDR3 coding DNA: TGTGCCAGCAGCTCACCCCATGGACAGGGGGCTTGGGAGACCCAGTACTTC.